The clone carrying this TCR beta chain was seen only a few times. The antigen is undetermined. One end of the junction fails to match germline, which may point to a read error. The data belong to a study of T cell responses to AZD1222 COVID-19 vaccine. Profiled with immunoSEQ multiplex PCR; TCRdb holds only in-frame clones, not every one. Counted here are 65,000 to 100,000 clones, roughly 90% occurring once; the ten biggest clones make up about 7%. The study's findings and limits: Spike-specific TCR breadth rose after two AZD1222 doses, and depth rose as well. Mostly white British, mostly female donors; authors suggested clonal diversity may be underestimated.

The sample was peripheral blood, taken 28 days after the second AZD1222 dose. This clonotype originated in an adult who received the AZD1222 COVID-19 vaccine.

This chain's CDR3 is CASSFDAGASYNEQFF. CDR3 DNA sequence: TGTGCTAGCAGCTTTGATGCGGGAGCCTCCTACAATGAGCAGTTCTTC. This chain connects TRBV7-7 to TRBJ2-1, with 7 bases aligning to TRBD2. CDR3 length: 16 residues. Germline values: CDR1 SSHAT, CDR2 FNYEAQ (reference sequence).